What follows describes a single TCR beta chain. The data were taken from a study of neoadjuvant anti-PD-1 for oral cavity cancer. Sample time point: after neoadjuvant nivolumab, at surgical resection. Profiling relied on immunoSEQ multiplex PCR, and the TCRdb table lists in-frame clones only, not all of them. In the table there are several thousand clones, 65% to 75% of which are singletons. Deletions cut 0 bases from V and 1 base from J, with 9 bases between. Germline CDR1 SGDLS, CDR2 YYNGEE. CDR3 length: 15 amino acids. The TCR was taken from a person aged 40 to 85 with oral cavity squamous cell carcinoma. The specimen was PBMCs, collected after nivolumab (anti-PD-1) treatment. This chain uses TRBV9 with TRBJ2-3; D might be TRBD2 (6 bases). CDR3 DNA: TGTGCCAGCAGCGTAGAGGGCGGGGGCACAGATACGCAGTATTTT. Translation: CASSVEGGGTDTQYF. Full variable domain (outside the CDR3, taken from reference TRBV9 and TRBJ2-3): DSGVTQTPKHLITATGQRVTLRCSPRSGDLSVYWYQQSLDQGLQFLIQYYNGEERAKGNILERFSAQQFPDLHSELNLSSLELGDSALYFCASSVEGGGTDTQYFGPGTRLTVL.